The clone carrying this T cell receptor (beta chain) was observed at least ten times. Through Arm-PCR of CDR3 regions and iRepertoire HTBI primers, TCR beta libraries were built. TCRdb processed the multiplex PCR reads anew with MiXCR; each CDR3 protein has one entry. Of 350,000 to 400,000 distinct CDR3 sequences listed, 15% to 20% were seen once; the top ten hold about 19%. These data come from a study of regulatory T cells in long-lasting Graves disease. As for time point: newly diagnosed GD, antithyroid drugs for less than 3 months. The TCR library was prepared using RNA isolated from PBMCs. Per the germline V gene, CDR1 is MDHEN and CDR2 is SYDVKM. The CDR3 consists of 15 residues. V was pared by 5 bases and J by 0 bases, with 11 bases between. These same records also appear under a second study, on T cells in Graves' hyperthyroidism and ophthalmopathy.

The source of this sequence is a woman younger than 35 with Graves disease. V is TRBV28 and J is TRBJ2-1, with D perhaps matching TRBD2 (5 bases). Sequenced material: peripheral blood mononuclear cells (PBMCs), taken at new diagnosis, from a patient treated with antithyroid drugs. The CDR3 DNA sequence: TGTGCCAGCAGTCCTTTACGGGGCTCCTACAATGAGCAGTTCTTC. This codes for CASSPLRGSYNEQFF.